What follows describes a single T cell receptor beta chain. Under the authors' procedure: Estimated nucleated cell counts came from reference gene primer amplification. TCRdb's table, derived via immunoSEQ multiplex PCR, lists solely in-frame clones and lacks some. For V, J and clone size, that table is used; D and trimming come from the DNA. Here the sample spans under 300,000 clones, roughly 88% being singletons. The CDR3 is made up of 17 amino acids. CDR1 and CDR2 (germline): SGDLS, YYNGEE. V lost 1 base and J lost 2; bases outside the gene matches: 7. The source of the sample is a study of blood T cell repertoires in COVID-19. About the study: T cells, B-cell-depleted T cells, or PBMCs supplied cDNA or gDNA.

Sequenced sample: PBMCs or T cells enriched from blood (not recorded which). This clonotype was sampled from a woman in her 40s with acute COVID-19. The chain recombines TRBV9 with TRBJ2-3, with 10 bases that match TRBD2. The CDR3 sequence: CASSVLGSGGATDTQYF. The CDR3 DNA reads as TGTGCCAGCAGCGTACTTGGGAGCGGGGGGGCCACAGATACGCAGTATTTT.